This T cell receptor beta chain derives from a study of Ad26.COV2.S vaccination and SARS-CoV-2 variants (dated by TCRdb to the early 2020s). With respect to the entire study: Donors in the vaccine arm were drawn from COV1001, a multicentre, randomized, double-blind, placebo-controlled phase I-IIa trial testing Ad26.COV2.S in healthy adults. TCRbeta repertoire sequencing served as the tool for gauging how specific and how broad the SARS-CoV-2-reactive T cell receptors were following Ad26.COV2.S vaccination. Trial participants were randomized into five groups of five: low-dose or high-dose Ad26.COV2.S given once or twice, or placebo on both occasions. The TCR-sequenced set comprised around 30 samples: approximately 19 Ad26.COV2.S vaccine recipients, 5 placebo recipients and 8 SARS-CoV-2 convalescent individuals. Investigators remained blinded to trial group allocation during experiments and outcome assessment. Ad26.COV2.S was administered intramuscularly at a dose of 5x10^10 or 1x10^11 viral particles, either as one shot or as two shots given 56 days apart.

TCRbeta CDR3 regions were sequenced with the immunoSEQ Assay. After extraction, genomic DNA underwent amplification by bias-controlled multiplex PCR, followed by high-throughput sequencing. The published analysis was carried out like this. Collapsing and filtering of sequences were performed to quantify the absolute abundance of each unique TCRbeta CDR3 region. T cell fraction was estimated by normalizing TCRbeta template counts to usable DNA, which was measured by amplifying reference genes present in all nucleated cells. Repertoire TCRs were annotated as SARS-CoV-2-specific by exact matching of V gene, CDR3 amino acid sequence and J gene to a known reactive TCR set. The reference SARS-CoV-2 TCR set was derived from MIRA and filtered for enrichment in COVID-19-positive ImmuneCODE repertoires, a step that removed public or cross-reactive TCRs. Based on the MIRA antigens, annotated TCRs were further analysed at the level of specific ORF or position within ORF. Breadth was defined as the number of annotated unique rearrangements divided by the total number of unique productive rearrangements, and depth was defined as the summed frequency of the annotated unique rearrangements. Two-sided Wilcoxon rank-sum tests were applied when comparing TCR breadth between groups. TCRdb took this table from immuneACCESS and kept in-frame rearrangements with V and J called. Such tables lack part of the clones; where checked against another copy, unresolved V genes explain under half of the gap, and the rest is unexplained. Clone size and the V and J calls come from that table; the DNA yielded D and trimming. In all, the sample holds some 340,000 clones, and about 86% of those were seen once. More than 1.5% of the sample lies in the top ten.

What the treatment or condition label conveys for this sample: roughly 20 received Ad26.COV2.S at low or high dose, single or two shots; five or six received placebo; per-sample allocation not given. Repertoires of vaccine and placebo recipients were sequenced from samples collected on day 63 after the first injection. In Cohort 1b, 25 to 30 adults aged 18-55 years were enrolled at a single site in Boston, USA, between 29 July and 7 August 2020. Ad26.COV2.S was a replication-incompetent adenovirus type 26 vector that expressed a prefusion-stabilized SARS-CoV-2 spike protein derived from the original Wuhan strain. Findings and caveats that apply to the study as a whole: Vaccine and placebo recipients had similar non-spike TCR breadth, a finding consistent with the vaccine containing only spike. Spike-specific TCR breadth was higher in Ad26.COV2.S recipients than in placebo recipients (P = 0.0014). After vaccination, substantial breadth of spike-specific CD8+ and CD4+ T cell responses was reported. Comparing responses between vaccine doses or regimens was not something the study was powered to do. It was noted by the authors that total T cell responses may have been underestimated by the TCR breadth and depth analyses.

This clone was seen once. Its antigen is unknown. Nothing much larger sits one base from this clone, and base qualities are not available. CDR1 SGHRS and CDR2 YFSETQ are derived from the germline V gene. The CDR3, from cysteine to phenylalanine, totals 14 residues. Only the CDR3 portion is preserved as DNA: 42 bases, with reading frame beginning at the first base. The V end loses 4 bases and the J end loses 1 base, and a stretch of 11 bases separates them. This sample comprised peripheral blood, obtained in a trial of Ad26.COV2.S vaccine versus placebo. Rearrangement joined TRBV5-1 to TRBJ1-1; the D segment could be TRBD1, given 5 matching bases. This receptor was taken from a person aged 18-60 years who received the Ad26.COV2.S COVID-19 vaccine or a placebo. The CDR3 reads CASSRGAGNTEAFF. The DNA sequence is TGCGCCAGCAGCCGAGGGGCAGGGAACACTGAAGCTTTCTTT.